This T cell receptor (beta chain) was captured in a study of cytomegalovirus exposure and HLA in healthy donors. The study's findings and limits: The study listed 164 cytomegalovirus-associated TCR beta chains.

Concerning this clone: Antigen: not known.

The V gene end was trimmed by 5 bases and the J gene end by 8 bases; junction bases not matched to a gene: 9. The CDR3 length is 16 residues. Germline V gene data show CDR1 as LNHDA and CDR2 as SQIVND (reference sequence). It was with 60 Vbeta and 13 Jbeta primers that the PCR ran. Profiling relied on immunoSEQ multiplex PCR, and the TCRdb table lists in-frame clones only, not all of them. This sample carries around 100,000 clones, roughly 83% of them seen once, and the ten largest clones take approximately 2.8%. The clonotype comes from a man between 35 and 55 years old in good health and CMV-seronegative. The genes are TRBV19 and TRBJ1-4; 12 nucleotides agree with TRBD1. What was sequenced was PBMCs. The CDR3: CASSATPGTGGEKLFF. In DNA form, the CDR3 reads TGTGCCAGTAGTGCTACCCCTGGGACAGGGGGCGAAAAACTGTTTTTT.